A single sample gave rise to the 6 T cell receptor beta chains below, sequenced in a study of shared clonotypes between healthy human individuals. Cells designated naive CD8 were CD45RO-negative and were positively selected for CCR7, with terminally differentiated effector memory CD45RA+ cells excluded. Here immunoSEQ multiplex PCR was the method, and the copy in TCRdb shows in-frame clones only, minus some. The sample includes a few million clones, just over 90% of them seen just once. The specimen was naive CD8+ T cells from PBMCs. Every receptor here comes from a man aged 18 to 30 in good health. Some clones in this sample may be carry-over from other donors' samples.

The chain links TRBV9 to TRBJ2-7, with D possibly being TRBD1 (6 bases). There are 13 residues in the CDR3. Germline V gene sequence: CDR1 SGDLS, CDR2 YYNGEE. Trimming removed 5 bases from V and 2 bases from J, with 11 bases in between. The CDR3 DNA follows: TGTGCCAGCAGTAGCCGGGACACCTACGAGCAGTACTTC. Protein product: CASSSRDTYEQYF. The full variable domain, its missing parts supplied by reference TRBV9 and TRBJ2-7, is DSGVTQTPKHLITATGQRVTLRCSPRSGDLSVYWYQQSLDQGLQFLIQYYNGEERAKGNILERFSAQQFPDLHSELNLSSLELGDSALYFCASSSRDTYEQYFGPGTRLTVT.

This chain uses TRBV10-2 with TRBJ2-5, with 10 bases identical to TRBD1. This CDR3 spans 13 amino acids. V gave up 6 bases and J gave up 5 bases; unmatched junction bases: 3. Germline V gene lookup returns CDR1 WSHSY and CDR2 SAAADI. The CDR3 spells CASSDRGRETQYF. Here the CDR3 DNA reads TGCGCCAGCAGCGACAGGGGGCGGGAGACCCAGTACTTC.

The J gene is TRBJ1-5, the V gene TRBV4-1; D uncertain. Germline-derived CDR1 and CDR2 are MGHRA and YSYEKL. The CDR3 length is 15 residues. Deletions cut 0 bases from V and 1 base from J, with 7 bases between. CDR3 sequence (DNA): TGCGCCAGCAGCCAAGATCGGGTCAGCAATCAGCCCCAGCATTTT. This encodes CASSQDRVSNQPQHF.

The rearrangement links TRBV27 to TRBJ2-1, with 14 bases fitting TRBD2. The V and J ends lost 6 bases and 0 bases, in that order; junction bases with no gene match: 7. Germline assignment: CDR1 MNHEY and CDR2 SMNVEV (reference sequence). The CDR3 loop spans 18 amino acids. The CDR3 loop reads CASSPGLAGVGSYNEQFF. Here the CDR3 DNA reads TGTGCCAGCAGCCCGGGACTAGCGGGAGTCGGCTCCTACAATGAGCAGTTCTTC.

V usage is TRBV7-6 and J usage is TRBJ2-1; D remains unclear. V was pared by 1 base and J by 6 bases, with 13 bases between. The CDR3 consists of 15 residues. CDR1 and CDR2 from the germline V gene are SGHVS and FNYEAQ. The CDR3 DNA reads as TGTGCCAGCAGCTTAGTCAGCTCGACAACCAATGAGCAGTTCTTC. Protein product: CASSLVSSTTNEQFF.

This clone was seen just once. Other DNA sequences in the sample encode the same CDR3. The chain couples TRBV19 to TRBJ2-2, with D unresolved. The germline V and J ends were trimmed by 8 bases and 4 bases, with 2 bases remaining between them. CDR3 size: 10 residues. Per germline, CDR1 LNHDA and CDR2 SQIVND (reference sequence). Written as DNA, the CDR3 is TGTGCCAGTGGCACCGGGGAGCTGTTTTTT. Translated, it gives CASGTGELFF.